These 27 T cell receptor beta chains share one sample of origin, sequenced in a study of blood T cell repertoires in COVID-19 (dated by TCRdb to 2018 to 2020). Libraries were prepared through the immunoSEQ multiplex PCR assay. TCRdb took this table from immuneACCESS and kept in-frame rearrangements with V and J called. Such tables lack part of the clones; where checked against another copy, unresolved V genes explain under half of the gap, and the rest is unexplained. The sample table contains roughly 400,000 clones; only one count was recorded for roughly 86% of them. 2% to 2.5% of the sample is taken by the ten largest. Material: PBMCs or T cells enriched from blood (not recorded which). The receptors were gathered from a woman aged 35 to 49 with acute COVID-19.

The chain carries TRBV3-1 (or the pseudogene TRBV3-2) and TRBJ1-2, with D perhaps TRBD1 (6 bases). V was shortened by 5 bases and J by 4 bases, with 17 bases between the two germline ends. The CDR3 length is 15 residues. Germline CDR1 and CDR2: LGHDT and YNNKEL (reference sequence). The CDR3 bases are TGTGCCAGCAGCACCATTTTACAGGGTGGCTATGGCTACACCTTC. Encoded protein: CASSTILQGGYGYTF.

This rearrangement joins TRBV19 to TRBJ1-2, with D possibly being TRBD1 (5 bases). Germline V gene data show CDR1 as LNHDA and CDR2 as SQIVND (reference sequence). V dropped 7 bases and J dropped 8 bases, with 20 bases sitting between them. The CDR3 totals 14 residues. The CDR3 DNA reads TGTGCCAGTATAAGCCTGGCGGGGCAAGGCGGCTACACCTTC. Translated: CASISLAGQGGYTF. The entire variable domain, with the rest obtained from reference TRBV19 and TRBJ1-2, is as follows: DGGITQSPKYLFRKEGQNVTLSCEQNLNHDAMYWYRQDPGQGLRLIYYSQIVNDFQKGDIAEGYSVSREKKESFPLTVTSAQKNPTAFYLCASISLAGQGGYTFGSGTRLTVV.

The CDR3 DNA reads as TGTGCCAGCAGCTTAGTCAGGGATACTGAAGCTTTCTTT. This translates into CASSLVRDTEAFF. V usage is TRBV7-9 and J usage is TRBJ1-1; tentatively, D is TRBD1 (5 bases). Trimming left V 1 base short and J 5 bases short, with 8 bases between. The CDR3 loop spans 13 amino acids. The germline CDR1 and CDR2 sequences are SEHNR and FQNEAQ (reference sequence).

This chain connects TRBV5-1 to TRBJ1-2; D remains unclear. The CDR3 contains 13 residues. Germline CDR1 is SGHRS and CDR2 is YFSETQ. V was trimmed by 0 bases and J by 5 bases, leaving 8 bases between them. The CDR3 is CASSLGGQYGYTF. The DNA for the CDR3 is TGCGCCAGCAGCTTGGGAGGGCAGTATGGCTACACCTTC. The variable domain in full, completed from reference TRBV5-1 and TRBJ1-2, reads KAGVTQTPRYLIKTRGQQVTLSCSPISGHRSVSWYQQTPGQGLQFLFEYFSETQRNKGNFPGRFSGRQFSNSRSEMNVSTLELGDSALYLCASSLGGQYGYTFGSGTRLTVV.

The genes are TRBV10-3 and TRBJ1-5, with no clear D. The CDR3 spans 15 residues. V lost 6 bases and J 0 bases, leaving 12 bases between the germline ends. Germline CDR1 ENHRY, CDR2 SYGVKD. The CDR3 spells CAISDLAYSNQPQHF. The CDR3 DNA is TGTGCCATCAGCGACTTGGCCTATAGCAATCAGCCCCAGCATTTT.

V gene TRBV7-9 combines with J gene TRBJ2-7, with 7 bases aligning to TRBD1. The CDR3 extends over 14 amino acids. J was trimmed by 2 bases and V by 5 bases; bases with no gene match: 6. Germline V gene data show CDR1 as SEHNR and CDR2 as FQNEAQ (reference sequence). The CDR3 region is CASSPYRGTYEQYF. The CDR3 DNA sequence: TGTGCCAGCAGCCCATACAGGGGTACCTACGAGCAGTACTTC.

The J gene is TRBJ1-4, the V gene TRBV11-2, with a possible D match to TRBD1 (5 bases). Between the trimmed V and J ends, which lost 6 bases and 8 bases, there was a span of 16 bases. This CDR3 spans 14 amino acids. Germline V lookup: CDR1 SGHAT, CDR2 FQNNGV. CDR3 protein: CASSSGGVREKLFF. The DNA for the CDR3 is TGTGCCAGCAGTTCCGGGGGGGTACGAGAAAAACTGTTTTTT.

This chain links TRBV3-1 (or the pseudogene TRBV3-2) with TRBJ1-2; D ambiguous. Trimming stripped 1 base from V and 4 bases from J, with 13 bases between. The CDR3 consists of 15 residues. The V gene's germline CDR1 is LGHDT and CDR2 YNNKEL (reference sequence). In nucleotides, the CDR3 is TGTGCCAGCAGCCAAGGTTCGGGAAGCGGCTATGGCTACACCTTC. Encoded protein: CASSQGSGSGYGYTF.

V is TRBV18 and J is TRBJ1-2; 7 bases align to TRBD1. V gave up 2 bases and J gave up 4 bases; unmatched junction bases: 7. This CDR3 comprises 15 residues. From germline, CDR1 is KGHSH and CDR2 LQKENI. CDR3 sequence: CASSPMGQNPYGYTF. In nucleotides, the CDR3 is TGTGCCAGCTCACCAATGGGACAGAACCCCTATGGCTACACCTTC.

The count of this clone is one. V and J are TRBV27 and TRBJ1-5; a possible D gene is TRBD1 (6 bases). The germline V gene has CDR1 MNHEY and CDR2 SMNVEV (reference sequence). V was shortened by 5 bases and J by 0 bases, with 11 bases between the two germline ends. The CDR3 consists of 15 residues. The CDR3 DNA is TGTGCCAGCAGTCTACGGACAGCTAGCAATCAGCCCCAGCATTTT. Translation gives CASSLRTASNQPQHF.

This chain uses TRBV4-1 with TRBJ2-3; 13 positions match TRBD2. CDR3 length: 17 residues. Germline V gene lookup returns CDR1 MGHRA and CDR2 YSYEKL. The V and J ends lost 4 bases and 2 bases, in that order; junction bases with no gene match: 6. CDR3 nucleotide sequence: TGCGCCAGCAGCCCCCAGACTAGCGGGGGGCCCACAGATACGCAGTATTTT. This translates into CASSPQTSGGPTDTQYF.

V is TRBV5-1 and J is TRBJ1-2; D gene unclear. CDR3 length equals 14 residues. Deletions cut 4 bases from V and 3 bases from J, with 13 bases between. The germline V gene encodes CDR1 SGHRS and CDR2 YFSETQ. The CDR3 DNA reads TGCGCCAGCAGCCCAGTAAGTGCAGACTATGGCTACACCTTC. Its translation is CASSPVSADYGYTF.

In this sample, this clone turned up once. This chain links TRBV6-5 with TRBJ1-1; no clear D gene. The V end lost 7 bases, the J end lost 6 bases, and 12 bases lay between the germline ends. This CDR3 is 12 amino acids long. Germline V gene data show CDR1 as MNHEY and CDR2 as SVGAGI. CDR3: CASTRTGAEAFF. Written as DNA, the CDR3 is TGTGCCAGCACCCGGACCGGGGCTGAAGCTTTCTTT.

CDR3 residues: CAWSVNRLREQYF. The CDR3 DNA reads TGTGCCTGGAGCGTCAACAGGCTCCGCGAGCAGTACTTC. The chain couples TRBV30 to TRBJ2-7, with D perhaps TRBD1 (5 bases). The germline gives CDR1 GTSNPN, CDR2 SVGIG (reference sequence). This CDR3 has 13 amino acids. V lost 3 bases and J lost 6, with 15 bases in between.

This chain links TRBV10-3 with TRBJ2-7, with TRBD1 matching 11 bases. Germline trimming cut 2 bases from V and 1 base from J; bases unmatched to any gene: 1. The CDR3 loop spans 15 amino acids. The germline V gene encodes CDR1 ENHRY and CDR2 SYGVKD. CDR3 sequence (DNA): TGTGCCATCAGTGAGGGGACAGGGGGTTCCTACGAGCAGTACTTC. It translates to CAISEGTGGSYEQYF.

To note about this clone: A clone one base away is much larger, so this may be a read error. This rearrangement joins TRBV5-1 to TRBJ1-3, with 7 bases aligning to TRBD1. The CDR3 consists of 15 residues. Losses at the gene ends were 4 bases for V and 2 bases for J; bases not matched to a gene: 6. Germline CDR1 is SGHRS and CDR2 is YFSETQ. The CDR3 is CASSLDRAPGNTIYF. In DNA, the CDR3 is TGCGCCAGCAGCCTCGACAGGGCCCCTGGAAACACCATATATTTT. Full variable domain (remainder filled in from reference TRBV5-1 and TRBJ1-3): KAGVTQTPRYLIKTRGQQVTLSCSPISGHRSVSWYQQTPGQGLQFLFEYFSETQRNKGNFPGRFSGRQFSNSRSEMNVSTLELGDSALYLCASSLDRAPGNTIYFGEGSWLTVV.

This chain uses TRBV5-1 with TRBJ2-5, with D possibly matching TRBD1 (5 bases). The germline V gene encodes CDR1 SGHRS and CDR2 YFSETQ. The ends were cut back, 1 base at V and 5 bases at J, with 12 bases in the middle. The CDR3 runs to 14 residues. As DNA, the CDR3 is TGCGCCAGCAGCTTGTTTGGGTCAGGGGAGACCCAGTACTTC. It encodes CASSLFGSGETQYF. Full variable domain (missing parts from reference TRBV5-1 and TRBJ2-5): KAGVTQTPRYLIKTRGQQVTLSCSPISGHRSVSWYQQTPGQGLQFLFEYFSETQRNKGNFPGRFSGRQFSNSRSEMNVSTLELGDSALYLCASSLFGSGETQYFGPGTRLLVL.

This chain uses TRBV7-9 with TRBJ2-3; tentative D call: TRBD2 (5 bases). CDR3 length equals 15 residues. Per the germline V gene, CDR1 is SEHNR and CDR2 is FQNEAQ (reference sequence). Trimming took off 5 bases at V and 5 bases at J, with 17 bases between the two ends. CDR3 in amino acids: CASSQRRQSGDTQYF. The DNA of the CDR3 is TGTGCCAGCAGCCAACGTCGGCAAAGCGGAGATACGCAGTATTTT.

The gene calls are TRBV5-4 and TRBJ1-1; D not certain. CDR1 SGHNT and CDR2 YYREEE come from the germline V gene (reference sequence). The CDR3 length is 15 residues. V was clipped by 1 base and J by 1 base, with 11 bases between them. This CDR3 is CASSLQVSSNTEAFF. DNA for the CDR3: TGTGCCAGCAGCTTGCAGGTCAGTTCGAACACTGAAGCTTTCTTT.

This chain links TRBV6-1 with TRBJ1-1; D call uncertain. The germline V gene has CDR1 MNHNS and CDR2 SASEGT. V lost 3 bases, J lost 4 bases, and 12 bases lay in between. CDR3 size: 14 residues. The CDR3, as DNA: TGTGCCAGCAGTGAGACATTTCGGATCACTGAAGCTTTCTTT. This translates into CASSETFRITEAFF.

The rearrangement uses TRBV5-1 and TRBJ2-6; possibly TRBD2 for D (5 bases). The germline CDR1 and CDR2 sequences are SGHRS and YFSETQ. CDR3 length: 15 residues. V dropped 5 bases and J dropped 3 bases, with 12 bases sitting between them. Written as DNA, the CDR3 is TGCGCCAGCAGATGGCGCGGACTTGGGGCCAACGTCCTGACTTTC. Translated: CASRWRGLGANVLTF.

Remarks on this clone: At one end the junction does not follow the germline gene, possibly because of a read error. V and J are TRBV12-3 or TRBV12-4 and TRBJ1-5; the D is unclear. The CDR3 has 12 residues. In DNA, the CDR3 is TGTGCCAGCCGTTTGGGCATCCAGCCCCAGCATTTT. Encoded protein: CASRLGIQPQHF.

The rearrangement links TRBV5-6 to TRBJ2-1; maybe TRBD2 (5 bases). Between the trimmed V and J ends, which lost 1 base and 5 bases, there was a span of 7 bases. The CDR3 has 13 amino acids. From germline, CDR1 is SGHDT and CDR2 YYEEEE. CDR3 loop: CASSLPGNNEQFF. The CDR3 DNA is TGTGCCAGCAGCTTGCCCGGGAACAATGAGCAGTTCTTC.

This clone has only a few counts. The DNA for the CDR3 is TGTGCCGCGGGGGGGGTTAACTATGGCTACACCTTC. Residues: CAAGGVNYGYTF. This rearrangement joins TRBV27 to TRBJ1-2; D might be TRBD1 (5 bases). V dropped 11 bases and J dropped 1 base, with 11 bases sitting between them. The CDR3 spans 12 residues. In germline, CDR1 is MNHEY, CDR2 SMNVEV (reference sequence).

The chain is built from TRBV2 and TRBJ1-4; D remains ambiguous. Germline V gene data show CDR1 as SNHLY and CDR2 as FYNNEI. The V and J ends lost 4 bases and 8 bases respectively, with 11 bases between them. The CDR3 consists of 13 residues. DNA for the CDR3: TGTGCCAGCAGTGTTTCCCCGGGAGAAAAACTGTTTTTT. This codes for CASSVSPGEKLFF.

This clone was observed once. This CDR3 is CASSHGLAGESTDTQYF. The DNA for the CDR3 is TGTGCCAGCAGCCACGGACTAGCGGGGGAGAGCACAGATACGCAGTATTTT. The chain employs TRBV7-9 and TRBJ2-3; 13 bases are shared with TRBD2. The J segment lost 0 bases and the V segment lost 5 bases, leaving 5 bases of the junction unmatched. The CDR3 loop spans 17 amino acids. Germline CDR1 SEHNR, CDR2 FQNEAQ (reference sequence).

This clone came up once. The rearrangement links TRBV11-3 to TRBJ2-7; D is possibly TRBD1 (6 bases). In germline, CDR1 is SGHNT, CDR2 YENEEA. V was shortened by 0 bases and J by 2 bases, with 20 bases between the two germline ends. The CDR3 is made up of 18 amino acids. CDR3 sequence: CASSLDLIRDISTYEQYF. Here the CDR3 DNA reads TGTGCCAGCAGCTTAGATCTTATCCGGGACATTTCAACCTACGAGCAGTACTTC.